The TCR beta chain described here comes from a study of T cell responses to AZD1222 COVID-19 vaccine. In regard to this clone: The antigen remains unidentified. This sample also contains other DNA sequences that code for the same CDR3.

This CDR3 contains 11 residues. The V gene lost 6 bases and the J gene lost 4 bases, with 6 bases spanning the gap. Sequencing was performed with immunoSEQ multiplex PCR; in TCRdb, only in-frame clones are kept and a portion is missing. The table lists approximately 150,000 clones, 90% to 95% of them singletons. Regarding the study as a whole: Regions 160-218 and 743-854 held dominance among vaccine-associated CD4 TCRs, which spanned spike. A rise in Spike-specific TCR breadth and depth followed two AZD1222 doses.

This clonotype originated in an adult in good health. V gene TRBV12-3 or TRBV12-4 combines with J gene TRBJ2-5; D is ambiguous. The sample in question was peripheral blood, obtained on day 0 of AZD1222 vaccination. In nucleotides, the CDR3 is TGTGCCAGCAGCCTGGGAGAGACCCAGTACTTC. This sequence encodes CASSLGETQYF.